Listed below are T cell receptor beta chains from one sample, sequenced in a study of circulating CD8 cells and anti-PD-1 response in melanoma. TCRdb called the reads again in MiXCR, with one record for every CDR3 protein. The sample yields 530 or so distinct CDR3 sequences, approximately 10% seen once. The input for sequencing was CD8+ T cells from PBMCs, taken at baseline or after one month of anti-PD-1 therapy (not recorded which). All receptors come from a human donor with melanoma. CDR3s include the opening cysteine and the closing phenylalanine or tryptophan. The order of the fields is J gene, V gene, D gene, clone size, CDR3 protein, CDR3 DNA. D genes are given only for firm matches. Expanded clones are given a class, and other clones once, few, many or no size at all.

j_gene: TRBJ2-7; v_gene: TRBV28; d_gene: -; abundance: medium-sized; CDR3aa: CASSFGDAYEQYF; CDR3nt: TGTGCCAGCAGTTTTGGAGACGCCTACGAGCAGTACTTC
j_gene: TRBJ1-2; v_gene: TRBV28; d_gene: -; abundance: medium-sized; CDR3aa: CASRSERPSANYGYTF; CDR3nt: TGTGCCAGCAGGAGCGAGAGACCTTCCGCTAACTATGGCTACACCTTC
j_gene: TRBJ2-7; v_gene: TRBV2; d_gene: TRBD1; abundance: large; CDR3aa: CASRQWTGGDEQYF; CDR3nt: TGTGCCAGCAGGCAATGGACAGGGGGGGACGAGCAGTACTTC
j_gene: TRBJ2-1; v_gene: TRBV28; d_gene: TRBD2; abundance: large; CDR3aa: CASKRTGSGTYNEQFF; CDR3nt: TGTGCCAGCAAACGAACCGGGAGCGGGACTTACAATGAGCAGTTCTTC
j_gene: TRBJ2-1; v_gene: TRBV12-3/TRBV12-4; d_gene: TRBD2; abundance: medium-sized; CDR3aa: CASSLITSGPYNEQFF; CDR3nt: TGTGCCAGCAGTTTAATAACTAGCGGGCCTTACAATGAGCAGTTCTTC
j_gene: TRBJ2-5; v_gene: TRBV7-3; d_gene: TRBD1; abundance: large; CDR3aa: CASSRFPPGQGGSTGETQYF; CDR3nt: TGTGCCAGCAGCCGATTCCCCCCCGGACAGGGAGGCTCGACGGGAGAGACCCAGTACTTC
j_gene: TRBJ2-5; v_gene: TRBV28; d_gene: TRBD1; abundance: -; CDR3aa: CASSSLRGQGKETQYF; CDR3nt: TGTGCCAGCAGTTCATTACGTGGACAGGGTAAAGAGACCCAGTACTTC
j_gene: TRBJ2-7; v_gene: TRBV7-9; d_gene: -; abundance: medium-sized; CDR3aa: CASSLRTSATYEQYF; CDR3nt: TGTGCCAGCAGCCTTCGGACGAGCGCAACCTACGAGCAGTACTTC
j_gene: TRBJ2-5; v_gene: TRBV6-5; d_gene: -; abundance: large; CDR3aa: CASSYHPAETQYF; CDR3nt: TGTGCCAGCAGTTACCACCCGGCGGAGACCCAGTACTTC
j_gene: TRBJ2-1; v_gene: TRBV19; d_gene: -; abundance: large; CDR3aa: CASSILSSYNEQFF; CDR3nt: TGTGCCAGTAGTATTTTGAGCTCCTACAATGAGCAGTTCTTC
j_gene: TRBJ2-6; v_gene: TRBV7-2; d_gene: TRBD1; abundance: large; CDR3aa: CASRMTGPVSGANVLTF; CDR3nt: TGTGCCAGCAGAATGACAGGGCCGGTAAGCGGGGCCAACGTCCTGACTTTC
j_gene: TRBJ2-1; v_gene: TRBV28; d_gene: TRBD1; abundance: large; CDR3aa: CASSLQGESDEQFF; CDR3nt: TGTGCCAGCAGTTTACAGGGGGAGTCAGATGAGCAGTTCTTC
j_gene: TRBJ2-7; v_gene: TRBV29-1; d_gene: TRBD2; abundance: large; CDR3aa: CSVASGRTTPYEQYF; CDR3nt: TGCAGCGTTGCTAGCGGGAGGACTACTCCTTACGAGCAGTACTTC
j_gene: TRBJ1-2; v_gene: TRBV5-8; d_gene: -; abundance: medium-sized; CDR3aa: CASSLVSTGPHGYTF; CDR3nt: TGTGCCAGCAGCTTGGTGTCGACAGGACCGCATGGCTACACCTTC
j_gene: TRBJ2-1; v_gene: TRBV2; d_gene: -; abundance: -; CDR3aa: CASSSGWEQLF; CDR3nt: TGTGCCAGCAGCTCCGGTTGGGAGCAGCTCTTT
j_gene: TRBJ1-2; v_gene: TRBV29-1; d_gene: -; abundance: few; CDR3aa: CSVAWEAYGYTF; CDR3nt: TGCAGCGTTGCGTGGGAAGCTTATGGCTACACCTTC
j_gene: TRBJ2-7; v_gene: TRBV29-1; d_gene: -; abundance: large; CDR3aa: CSVGGGGSYEQYF; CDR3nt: TGCAGCGTTGGAGGCGGAGGCTCCTACGAGCAGTACTTC
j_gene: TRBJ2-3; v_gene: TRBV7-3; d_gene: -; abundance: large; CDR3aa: CASSSSLAPPDTQYF; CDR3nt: TGTGCCAGCAGCTCCTCACTAGCTCCGCCAGATACGCAGTATTTT
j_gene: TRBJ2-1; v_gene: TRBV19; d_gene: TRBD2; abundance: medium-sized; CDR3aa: CASSWTSGRHEQFF; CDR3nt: TGTGCCAGTTCTTGGACTAGCGGGAGACATGAGCAGTTCTTC
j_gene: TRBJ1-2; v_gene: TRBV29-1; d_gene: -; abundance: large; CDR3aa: CSVVTQALGYTF; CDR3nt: TGCAGCGTTGTGACCCAAGCTTTGGGCTACACCTTC
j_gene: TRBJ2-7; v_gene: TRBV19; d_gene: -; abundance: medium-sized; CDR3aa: CASSWDKTYEQYF; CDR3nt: TGTGCCAGTAGTTGGGACAAAACCTACGAGCAGTACTTC
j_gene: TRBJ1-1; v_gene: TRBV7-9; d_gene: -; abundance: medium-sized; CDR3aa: CASSLPANTKAFF; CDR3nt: TGTGCCAGCAGCTTACCGGCGAACACTAAAGCTTTCTTT
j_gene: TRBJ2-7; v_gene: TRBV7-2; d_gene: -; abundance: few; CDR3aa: CASGLGGEQYF; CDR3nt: TGTGCCAGCGGCTTGGGGGGCGAGCAGTACTTC
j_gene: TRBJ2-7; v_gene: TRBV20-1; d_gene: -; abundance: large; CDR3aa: CSARRQTSYEQYF; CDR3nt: TGCAGTGCTAGGCGCCAGACCTCCTACGAGCAGTACTTC
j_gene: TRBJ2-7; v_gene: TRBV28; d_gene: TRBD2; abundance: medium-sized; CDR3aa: CASSLPAGGRLVSGEQYF; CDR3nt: TGTGCCAGCAGTTTACCAGCGGGGGGGAGGTTGGTATCCGGCGAGCAGTACTTC
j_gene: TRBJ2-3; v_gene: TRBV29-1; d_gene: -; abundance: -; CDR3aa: CSVVWGTGPDTQYF; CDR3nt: TGCAGCGTTGTTTGGGGGACGGGTCCAGATACGCAGTATTTT
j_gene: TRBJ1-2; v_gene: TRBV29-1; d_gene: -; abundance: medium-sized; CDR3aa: CSVEVGGINYGYTF; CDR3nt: TGCAGCGTTGAAGTCGGGGGGATTAACTATGGCTACACCTTC
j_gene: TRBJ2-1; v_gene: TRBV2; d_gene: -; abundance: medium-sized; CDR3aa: CASSEAIFRGGKGSYNEQFF; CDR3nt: TGTGCCAGCAGTGAAGCGATTTTTCGCGGGGGCAAGGGCTCCTACAATGAGCAGTTCTTC
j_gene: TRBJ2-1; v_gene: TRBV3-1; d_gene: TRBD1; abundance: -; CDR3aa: CASSHTAGTGTYNEQFF; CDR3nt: TGTGCCAGCAGCCACACAGCCGGGACAGGGACCTACAATGAGCAGTTCTTC
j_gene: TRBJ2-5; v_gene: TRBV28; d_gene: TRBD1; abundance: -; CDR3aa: CGSGQGAEETQYF; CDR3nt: TGTGGCAGCGGACAGGGGGCGGAAGAGACCCAGTACTTC
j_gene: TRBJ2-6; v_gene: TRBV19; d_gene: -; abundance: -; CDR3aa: CASSIAARSGANVLTF; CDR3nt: TGTGCCAGTAGTATAGCGGCCCGATCTGGGGCCAACGTCCTGACTTTC
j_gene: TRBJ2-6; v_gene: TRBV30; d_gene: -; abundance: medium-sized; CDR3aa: CARDTSGANVLTF; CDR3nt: TGTGCCAGGGACACTAGTGGGGCCAACGTCCTGACTTTC
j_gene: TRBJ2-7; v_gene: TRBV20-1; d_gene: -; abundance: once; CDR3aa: CSARDYYSPYEQYF; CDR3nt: TGCAGTGCTAGAGACTACTACAGCCCCTACGAGCAGTACTTC
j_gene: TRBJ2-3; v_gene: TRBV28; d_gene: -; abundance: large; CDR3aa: CASLLADTQYF; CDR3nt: TGTGCCAGCCTCCTCGCAGATACGCAGTATTTT
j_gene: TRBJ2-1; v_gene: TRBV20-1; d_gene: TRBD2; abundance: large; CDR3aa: CSARVAGSNEQFF; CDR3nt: TGCAGTGCTAGAGTAGCGGGGTCCAATGAGCAGTTCTTC
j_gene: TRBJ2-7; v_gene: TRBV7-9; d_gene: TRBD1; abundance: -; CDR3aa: CASRVRQGGRQLPYEQYF; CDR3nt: TGTGCCAGCAGAGTTCGACAGGGCGGCCGTCAATTACCCTACGAGCAGTACTTC
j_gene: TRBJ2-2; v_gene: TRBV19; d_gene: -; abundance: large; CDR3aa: CASSISDYGAGELFF; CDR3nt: TGTGCCAGTAGTATCTCGGACTATGGCGCCGGGGAGCTGTTTTTT
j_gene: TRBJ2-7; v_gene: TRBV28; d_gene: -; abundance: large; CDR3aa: CASSLSPGGVFYEQYF; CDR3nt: TGTGCCAGCAGTTTATCCCCTGGCGGGGTGTTCTACGAGCAGTACTTC
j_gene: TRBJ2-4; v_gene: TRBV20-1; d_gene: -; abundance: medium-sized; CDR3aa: CSARAQGPKNIQYF; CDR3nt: TGCAGTGCTAGGGCACAGGGTCCCAAAAACATTCAGTACTTC
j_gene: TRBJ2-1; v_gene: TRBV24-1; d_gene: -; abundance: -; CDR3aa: CATSEEDNRGEQFF; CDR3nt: TGTGCCACCAGTGAGGAGGACAATAGAGGCGAGCAGTTCTTC
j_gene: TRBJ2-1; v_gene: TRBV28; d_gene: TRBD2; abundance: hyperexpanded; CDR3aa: CASASGSGAHEQFF; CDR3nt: TGTGCCAGCGCTAGCGGGAGTGGGGCGCATGAGCAGTTCTTC
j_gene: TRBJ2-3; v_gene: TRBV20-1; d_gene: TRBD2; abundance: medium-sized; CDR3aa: CSARQQGLAEDTQYF; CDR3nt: TGCAGTGCTAGGCAACAGGGACTAGCGGAGGATACGCAGTATTTT
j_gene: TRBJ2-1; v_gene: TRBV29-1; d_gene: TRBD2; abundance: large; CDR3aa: CSVLAGGPTGREQFF; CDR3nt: TGCAGCGTACTAGCGGGAGGCCCGACGGGAAGGGAGCAGTTCTTC
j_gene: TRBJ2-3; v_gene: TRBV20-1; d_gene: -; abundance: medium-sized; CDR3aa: CSARPAYTQYF; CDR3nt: TGCAGTGCTAGGCCCGCGTATACGCAGTATTTT
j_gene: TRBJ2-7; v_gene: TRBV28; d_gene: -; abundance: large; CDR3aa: CASTPGQLLNEQYF; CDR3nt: TGTGCCAGCACGCCCGGACAGCTTCTGAACGAGCAGTACTTC
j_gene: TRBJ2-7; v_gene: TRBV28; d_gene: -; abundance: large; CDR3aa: CASSSLRYEQYF; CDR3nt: TGTGCCAGCAGTTCCCTCAGATACGAGCAGTACTTC
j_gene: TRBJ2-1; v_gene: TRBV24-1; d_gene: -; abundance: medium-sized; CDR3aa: CATSVGLDNEQFF; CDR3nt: TGTGCCACCAGTGTTGGACTTGACAATGAGCAGTTCTTC
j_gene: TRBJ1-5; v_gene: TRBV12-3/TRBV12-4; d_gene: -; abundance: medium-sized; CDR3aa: CASTPDSSNQPQHF; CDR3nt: TGTGCCAGCACCCCGGACAGTAGCAATCAGCCCCAGCATTTT